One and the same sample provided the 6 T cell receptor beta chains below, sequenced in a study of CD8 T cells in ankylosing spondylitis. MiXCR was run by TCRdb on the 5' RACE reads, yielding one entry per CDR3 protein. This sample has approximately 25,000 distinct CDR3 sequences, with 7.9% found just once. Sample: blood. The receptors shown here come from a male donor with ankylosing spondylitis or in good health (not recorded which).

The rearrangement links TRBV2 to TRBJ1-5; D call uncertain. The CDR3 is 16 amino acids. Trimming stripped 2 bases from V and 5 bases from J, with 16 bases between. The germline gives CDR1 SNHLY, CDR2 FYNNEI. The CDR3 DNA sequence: TGTGCCAGCAGTGAATCTCCCGGGGTAGGGTATCAGCCCCAGCATTTT. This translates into CASSESPGVGYQPQHF.

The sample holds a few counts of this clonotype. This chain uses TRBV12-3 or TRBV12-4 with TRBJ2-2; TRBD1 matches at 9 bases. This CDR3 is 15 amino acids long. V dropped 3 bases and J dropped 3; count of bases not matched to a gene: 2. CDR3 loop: CASSLDRGYTGELFF. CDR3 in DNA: TGTGCCAGCAGTTTGGACAGGGGATACACCGGGGAGCTGTTTTTT.

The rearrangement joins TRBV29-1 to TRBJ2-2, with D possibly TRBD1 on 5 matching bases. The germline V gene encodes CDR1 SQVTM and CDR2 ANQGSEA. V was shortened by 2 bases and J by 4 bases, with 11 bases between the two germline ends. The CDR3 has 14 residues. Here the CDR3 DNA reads TGCAGCGTTGAAAGGGGTCGTGGCACCGGGGAGCTGTTTTTT. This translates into CSVERGRGTGELFF.

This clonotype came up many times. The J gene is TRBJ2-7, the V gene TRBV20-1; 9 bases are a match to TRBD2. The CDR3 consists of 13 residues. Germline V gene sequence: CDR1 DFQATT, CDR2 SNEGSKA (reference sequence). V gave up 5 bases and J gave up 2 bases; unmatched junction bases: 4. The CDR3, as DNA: TGCAGTGCTTCTAGCGGGACCCCCTACGAGCAGTACTTC. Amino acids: CSASSGTPYEQYF.

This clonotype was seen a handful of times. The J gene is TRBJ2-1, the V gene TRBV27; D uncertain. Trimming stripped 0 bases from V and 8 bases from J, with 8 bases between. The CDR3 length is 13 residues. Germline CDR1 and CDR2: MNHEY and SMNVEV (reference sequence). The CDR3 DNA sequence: TGTGCCAGCAGTTTATCCCCGGCGCATGAGCAGTTCTTC. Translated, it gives CASSLSPAHEQFF.

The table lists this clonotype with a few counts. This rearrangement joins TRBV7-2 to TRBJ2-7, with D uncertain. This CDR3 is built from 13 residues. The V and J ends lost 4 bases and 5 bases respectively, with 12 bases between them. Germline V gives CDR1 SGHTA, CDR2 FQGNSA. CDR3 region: CASSSRSRDEQYV. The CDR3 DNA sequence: TGTGCCAGCAGCTCCAGGTCAAGAGACGAGCAGTACGTC.